This T cell receptor beta chain emerged from a study of cytotoxic CD8 clonotypes in ibrutinib-treated CLL (dated by TCRdb to about 2021). Regarding the complete study: The cohort included some 14 treatment-naive and about a dozen relapsed/refractory patients; 17 to 18 were IGHV unmutated. Partial responses were observed in 24 patients and complete responses in 2; after a median follow-up of 68 months, remission was maintained in 15 or so patients and progression was observed in roughly twelve. Samples averaged about 260,000 productive templates and some 91,000 productive rearrangements. Cryopreserved peripheral blood mononuclear cells were collected at three points: before therapy, at response, and at either sustained remission or disease progression. Every remission and progressive disease sample was obtained while ibrutinib was still being received by the patients. Samples at response were collected after a median of about twelve months of treatment, with a range of roughly 6 to 36 months. Of the roughly 90 participants in the trial, roughly 25 had longitudinal samples available.

In light of the paper, this sample's time point label describes: progressive disease on ibrutinib. For TCR beta library preparation, about 1.8 micrograms of genomic DNA were isolated from cryopreserved PBMCs. Longitudinal blood samples from CLL patients on ibrutinib monotherapy underwent high-throughput TCR beta sequencing. Patients were enrolled in a phase 2 open-label single-center ibrutinib monotherapy trial. Beyond this particular receptor, the publication reports: Public clonotypes were found to be uncommon and were observed to contract or remain stable during treatment; the increase in clonality was shown to reflect expansion of private clonotypes at ibrutinib response. Sampling times were not matched between patients in sustained remission and patients whose disease was progressing, and lymph node repertoires were not examined. An increase in clonality was observed at ibrutinib response, with clonality remaining stable during sustained remission and falling back toward baseline at progression. At baseline, clonality was higher than in age-matched healthy donors and showed a strong correlation with circulating CD8+ T-cell counts.

On a MiSeq, deep resolution sequencing aimed for a depth between 1 in 1 million and 1 in 200,000 T cells, with each clonotype covered 10x on average. TCR beta libraries were generated with the immunoSEQ hsTCRB Kit. Per the authors' processing: The data were analyzed with ImmunoSEQ Analyzer and ImmunoSEQ Data Assistant, and V, D and J gene assignments followed IMGT definitions. Clonality was computed as one minus normalized Shannon entropy of productive rearrangement frequencies, ranging from 0 to 1. Public clonotype analysis was restricted to overrepresented clonotypes comprising at least 0.05% of each patient's repertoire. Repertoires from thirteen age-matched healthy donors in immuneACCESS were used as clonality controls. In TCRdb, the immuneACCESS table is reduced to in-frame sequences with V and J assigned. These tables do not hold every clone; where another copy was compared, an unresolved V gene accounts for under half, and the others remain unexplained. The D gene and trimming were derived from the DNA, and the V and J assignments and clone size from that table. In all, the sample holds about 35,000 clones, and over 55% of those were seen once. In total, the top ten clones hold 16% of the sample.

For this clone: Its antigen remains unidentified. Per-nucleotide qualities are absent, and no much larger clonotype sits a single base away.

The germline V and J ends show losses of 3 bases and 8 bases respectively, and no gene match explains 16 bases of the junction. CDR1 SGHRS and CDR2 YFSETQ are derived from the germline V gene. From the cysteine up to the phenylalanine, the CDR3 has a length of 19 residues. Just the 57-base CDR3 DNA is kept, in frame starting at base 1. The material was PBMCs, obtained at disease progression, from a patient treated with ibrutinib. This TCR derives from a human donor with chronic lymphocytic leukemia. The rearranged chain carries TRBV5-1 and TRBJ2-1; 14 bases in between match TRBD2. The CDR3 has the sequence CASSWGGTSGGRLGHEQFF. The sequence in DNA is TGCGCCAGCAGCTGGGGAGGGACTAGCGGGGGACGGCTGGGACATGAGCAGTTCTTC.